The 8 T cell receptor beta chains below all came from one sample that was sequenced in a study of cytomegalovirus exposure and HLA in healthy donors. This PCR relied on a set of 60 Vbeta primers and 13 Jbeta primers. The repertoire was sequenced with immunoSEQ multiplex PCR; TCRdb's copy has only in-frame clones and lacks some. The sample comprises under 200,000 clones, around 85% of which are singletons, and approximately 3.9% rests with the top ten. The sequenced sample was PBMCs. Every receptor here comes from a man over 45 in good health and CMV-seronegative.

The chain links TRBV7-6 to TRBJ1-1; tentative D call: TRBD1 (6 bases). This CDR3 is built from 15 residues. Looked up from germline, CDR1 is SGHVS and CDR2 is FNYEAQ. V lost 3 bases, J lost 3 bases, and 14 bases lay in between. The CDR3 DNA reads TGTGCCAGCAGCTTTCTCGTTCCAGGGGACACTGAAGCTTTCTTT. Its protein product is CASSFLVPGDTEAFF.

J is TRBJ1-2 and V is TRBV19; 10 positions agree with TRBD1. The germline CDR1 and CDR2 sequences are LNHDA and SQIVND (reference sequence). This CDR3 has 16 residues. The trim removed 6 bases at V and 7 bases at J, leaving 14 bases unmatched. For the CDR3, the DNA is TGTGCCAGTAGCCCCTTTGAGGGACAGGGGTTGATTGGCTACACCTTC. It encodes CASSPFEGQGLIGYTF.

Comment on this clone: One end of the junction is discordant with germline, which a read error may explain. The CDR3 DNA sequence: TGTGCCAGCGGGGGGACAGGGGAAAATATTCAGTACTTC. Protein: CASGGTGENIQYF. J is TRBJ2-4 and V is TRBV28, with 10 bases aligning to TRBD1. Germline values: CDR1 MDHEN, CDR2 SYDVKM. The CDR3 spans 13 residues.

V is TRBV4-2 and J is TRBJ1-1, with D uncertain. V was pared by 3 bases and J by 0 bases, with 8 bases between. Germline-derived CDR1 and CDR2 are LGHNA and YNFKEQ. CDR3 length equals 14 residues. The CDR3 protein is CASSQRGMNTEAFF. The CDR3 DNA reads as TGTGCCAGCAGCCAGCGGGGAATGAACACTGAAGCTTTCTTT.

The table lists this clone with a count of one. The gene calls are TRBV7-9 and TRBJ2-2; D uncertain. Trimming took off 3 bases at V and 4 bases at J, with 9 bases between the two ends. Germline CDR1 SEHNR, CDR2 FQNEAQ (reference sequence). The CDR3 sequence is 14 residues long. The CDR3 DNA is TGTGCCAGCAGCTTGAGAACGGTCACCGGGGAGCTGTTTTTT. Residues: CASSLRTVTGELFF.

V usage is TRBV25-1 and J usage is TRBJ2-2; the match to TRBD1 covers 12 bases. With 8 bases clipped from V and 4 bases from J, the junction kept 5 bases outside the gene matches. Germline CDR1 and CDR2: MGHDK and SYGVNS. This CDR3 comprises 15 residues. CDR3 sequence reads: CASGTGGFGTGELFF. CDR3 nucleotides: TGTGCCAGCGGGACAGGGGGCTTCGGCACCGGGGAGCTGTTTTTT.

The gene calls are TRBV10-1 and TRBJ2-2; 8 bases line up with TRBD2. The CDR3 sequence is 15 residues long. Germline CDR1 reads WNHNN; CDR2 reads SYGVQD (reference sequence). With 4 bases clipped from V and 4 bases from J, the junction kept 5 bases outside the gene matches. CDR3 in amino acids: CASSAFGGGTGELFF. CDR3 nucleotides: TGCGCCAGCAGTGCCTTCGGGGGGGGCACCGGGGAGCTGTTTTTT.

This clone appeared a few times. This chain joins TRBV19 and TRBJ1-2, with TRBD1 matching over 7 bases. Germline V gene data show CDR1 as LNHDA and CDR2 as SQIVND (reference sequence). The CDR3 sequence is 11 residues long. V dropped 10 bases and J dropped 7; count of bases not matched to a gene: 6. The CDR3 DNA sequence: TGTGCCATGAGGGGGCTCGGTGGCTACACCTTC. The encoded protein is CAMRGLGGYTF.